Listed below are T cell receptor beta chains from one sample, sequenced in a study of blood T cell repertoires in COVID-19. Produced via immunoSEQ multiplex PCR; TCRdb's table is partial and in-frame only. The repertoire holds some 300,000 clones, with just under 90% as singletons. The specimen was peripheral blood. These receptors all stem from a woman aged 45-59 years with COVID-19, enrolled during active disease. Both conserved end residues are part of each CDR3. Fields, in order: J gene, D gene, V gene, CDR3 length, clone size, CDR3 DNA, CDR3 protein. D genes are given only for firm matches. The listing skips clone size in some rows; elsewhere it reads once, few, many or a size class.

TRBJ1-1 | . | TRBV20-1 | 11 | . | TGCAGTGCTTCACGGGGGGTTGAAGCTTTCTTT | CSASRGVEAFF
TRBJ2-3 | TRBD1 | TRBV10-3 | 14 | . | TGTGCCATCGCCCAGGGGGATCCTTCAGATACGCAGTATTTT | CAIAQGDPSDTQYF
TRBJ1-4 | TRBD1 | TRBV30 | 18 | . | TGTGCCTGGAGTGCCGGGTGGGGACAGGGTAGAGCTAATGAAAAACTGTTTTTT | CAWSAGWGQGRANEKLFF
TRBJ2-7 | . | TRBV7-2 | 15 | . | TGTGCCAGCAGCCCCCCGGGGGGCGGGTCCTACGAGCAGTACTTC | CASSPPGGGSYEQYF
TRBJ1-1 | . | TRBV21-1 | 16 | . | TGTGCCAGCAGCGGACGACAGCCGCGGATTAACACTGAAGCTTTCTTT | CASSGRQPRINTEAFF
TRBJ2-1 | . | TRBV9 | 12 | once | TGTGCCAGCAGCCCTTTTCAGGGTGAGCAGTTCTTC | CASSPFQGEQFF
TRBJ1-3 | TRBD1 | TRBV5-1 | 19 | . | TGCGCCAGCAGCTCAGGCGGACAGGGGGCTTCCCTCTCTGGAAACACCATATATTTT | CASSSGGQGASLSGNTIYF
TRBJ2-3 | TRBD1 | TRBV5-1 | 15 | . | TGCGCCAGCAGGAGGGGGCTATCTAGCACAGATACGCAGTATTTT | CASRRGLSSTDTQYF
TRBJ2-2 | TRBD2 | TRBV19 | 16 | . | TGTGCCAGTAGGATCACTTCAGCGGGAAACACCGGGGAGCTGTTTTTT | CASRITSAGNTGELFF
TRBJ2-7 | TRBD2 | TRBV11-2 | 14 | . | TGTGCCAGCAGCCAAGGACTAGCGGGATCGAAGCAGTACTTC | CASSQGLAGSKQYF
TRBJ2-3 | TRBD1 | TRBV9 | 15 | . | TGTGCCAGCAGCGTATTACAGGGGAGCACAGATACGCAGTATTTT | CASSVLQGSTDTQYF
TRBJ2-3 | . | TRBV13 | 15 | . | TGTGCCAGCAGCTTAGTTGCCAAGCGACCAGATACGCAGTATTTT | CASSLVAKRPDTQYF
TRBJ2-2 | . | TRBV7-2 | 18 | . | TGTGCCAGCAGCTTAGGGTGGTCTAGTCCAACGAACACCGGGGAGCTGTTTTTT | CASSLGWSSPTNTGELFF
TRBJ1-2 | TRBD1 | TRBV29-1 | 15 | . | TGCAGCGTTGAATCCGGGACAGTGATTAACTATGGCTACACCTTC | CSVESGTVINYGYTF
TRBJ2-1 | . | TRBV29-1 | 16 | . | TGCAGCGTCCTAACCCAAGCCAAGTACTCCTACAATGAGCAGTTCTTC | CSVLTQAKYSYNEQFF
TRBJ2-2 | TRBD2 | TRBV6-4 | 15 | . | TGTGCCAGCAGTACGACTAGCGGGGCCACCGGGGAGCTGTTTTTT | CASSTTSGATGELFF
TRBJ2-3 | . | TRBV30 | 13 | . | TGTGCCTTTTCCCTGATTTCGAGAGATACGCAGTATTTT | CAFSLISRDTQYF
TRBJ2-3 | TRBD2 | TRBV5-4 | 14 | . | TGTGCCAGCAGGACACTAGCGGGGACAGATACGCAGTATTTT | CASRTLAGTDTQYF
TRBJ2-1 | . | TRBV11-3 | 13 | . | TGTGCCAGCAGCTTAGGACTATACAATGAGCAGTTCTTC | CASSLGLYNEQFF
TRBJ1-6 | TRBD1 | TRBV7-9 | 18 | . | TGTGCCAGCAGCTTAGTGGGACTGGGGCAGGGGGTAAATTCACCCCTCCACTTT | CASSLVGLGQGVNSPLHF
TRBJ1-2 | . | TRBV30 | 12 | once | TGTGCCTGGAGGCAGCCAGGGAATGGCTACACCTTC | CAWRQPGNGYTF
TRBJ2-7 | TRBD1 | TRBV6-5 | 15 | . | TGTGCCAGCAGACCACGCGACAGGGCCGGTTACGAGCAGTACTTC | CASRPRDRAGYEQYF
TRBJ1-1 | TRBD1 | TRBV9 | 17 | . | TGTGCCAGCAGCGTAGCGGCAGGGGGTCAAGGGGACACTGAAGCTTTCTTT | CASSVAAGGQGDTEAFF
TRBJ2-7 | . | TRBV5-4 | 14 | . | TGTGCCAGCAGCTTGTGGGACACCCTCTACGAGCAGTACTTC | CASSLWDTLYEQYF
TRBJ1-1 | . | TRBV27 | 14 | . | TGTGCCAGCAGTTTTAGAGGGATGGACACTGAAGCTTTCTTT | CASSFRGMDTEAFF
TRBJ2-7 | TRBD2 | TRBV23-1 | 16 | . | TGCGCCAGCAGTCAATCATTTACTAGCGGACCCTACGAGCAGTACTTC | CASSQSFTSGPYEQYF
TRBJ2-2 | TRBD1 | TRBV7-2 | 15 | . | TGTGCCAGCAGTATCTCCCACAGGGGAACCGGGGAGCTGTTTTTT | CASSISHRGTGELFF
TRBJ2-1 | TRBD1 | TRBV6-5 | 15 | . | TGTGCCAGCAGCCTCGACAGGGGGTTCTACAATGAGCAGTTCTTC | CASSLDRGFYNEQFF
TRBJ2-7 | TRBD2 | TRBV6-5 | 15 | once | TGTGCCAGCAGTTACGGGACTAACTCTGCCTACGAGCAGTACTTC | CASSYGTNSAYEQYF
TRBJ2-7 | TRBD2 | TRBV9 | 14 | . | TGTGCCAGCAGCGTACTAGCGGGAAACTACGAGCAGTACTTC | CASSVLAGNYEQYF
TRBJ1-5 | . | TRBV7-9 | 13 | . | TGTGCCAGCAGCCCCAGGGAATATCAGCCCCAGCATTTT | CASSPREYQPQHF
TRBJ2-7 | TRBD1 | TRBV28 | 18 | . | TGTGCCAGCAGTGCTTATGGGGGGGACAGGGGAGGCTCCTACGAGCAGTACTTC | CASSAYGGDRGGSYEQYF
TRBJ2-3 | TRBD2 | TRBV29-1 | 18 | . | TGCAGCATTCGTGGAGCGGGGGGTAAACAGGCTAGCACAGATACGCAGTATTTT | CSIRGAGGKQASTDTQYF
TRBJ2-7 | . | TRBV4-3 | 13 | . | TGCGCCAGCAGCCCGTGGACTGATATGGGGCAGTACTTC | CASSPWTDMGQYF
TRBJ2-2 | TRBD1 | TRBV4-3 | 18 | . | TGCGCCAGCAGCCTTCTTATTCCCGGGACAGGGAACACCGGGGAGCTGTTTTTT | CASSLLIPGTGNTGELFF
TRBJ2-7 | . | TRBV11-2 | 15 | . | TGTGCCAGCAGCTTAGAGCAGGGGCTTCGGAACGAGCAGTACTTC | CASSLEQGLRNEQYF
TRBJ1-1 | . | TRBV3-1/TRBV3-2 | 16 | . | TGTGCCAGCAGCCAAGTGTCCCCCCGAGGGAGCACTGAAGCTTTCTTT | CASSQVSPRGSTEAFF
TRBJ2-5 | . | TRBV11-2 | 14 | . | TGTGCCAGCAGCTTAGGTGGCAGTCAAGAGACCCAGTACTTC | CASSLGGSQETQYF
TRBJ1-5 | . | TRBV5-1 | 15 | . | TGCGCCAGCAGCTTGGGGCAGATGAGCAATCAGCCCCAGCATTTT | CASSLGQMSNQPQHF
TRBJ2-1 | . | TRBV20-1 | 11 | . | TGCAGTGCCCCCCAGATAAATGAGCAGTTCTTC | CSAPQINEQFF
TRBJ2-1 | . | TRBV9 | 13 | . | TGTGCCAGCAGCGAGTTACTAGCTACTGAGCAGTTCTTC | CASSELLATEQFF
TRBJ2-7 | . | TRBV18 | 15 | . | TGTGCCAGCTCACCACTTTCGGCAGGGACCTACGAGCAGTACTTC | CASSPLSAGTYEQYF
TRBJ1-5 | . | TRBV7-8 | 14 | . | TGTGCCAGCAGCCAGGCGGGAAACAATCAGCCCCAGCATTTT | CASSQAGNNQPQHF
TRBJ1-3 | . | TRBV2 | 14 | . | TGTGCCAGCAGGGGCCTGGCAGGGCCAAACACCATATATTTT | CASRGLAGPNTIYF
TRBJ2-1 | . | TRBV27 | 14 | . | TGTGCCAGCAGTTTATCGAGGGACACCAATGAGCAGTTCTTC | CASSLSRDTNEQFF
TRBJ1-2 | . | TRBV12-3/TRBV12-4 | 13 | . | TGTGCCAGCAGCCACCCAGGGTACTATGGCTACACCTTC | CASSHPGYYGYTF
TRBJ1-2 | TRBD1 | TRBV24-1 | 18 | . | TGTGCCACCAGCGCATCCGGGACAGGGGGTCCTAGAAACTATGGCTACACCTTC | CATSASGTGGPRNYGYTF
TRBJ2-5 | TRBD2 | TRBV7-9 | 15 | . | TGTGCCAGCAGCTTGAGCGGGAGGGTCCAAGAGACCCAGTACTTC | CASSLSGRVQETQYF
TRBJ1-3 | . | TRBV5-1 | 14 | once | TGCGCCAGCAGCTTAGGGGTCTCTGGAAACACCATATATTTT | CASSLGVSGNTIYF
TRBJ2-1 | TRBD2 | TRBV3-1/TRBV3-2 | 18 | . | TGTGCCAGCAGCCAAGATCAGAGTAGCGGGAGATCCTACAATGAGCAGTTCTTC | CASSQDQSSGRSYNEQFF
TRBJ2-1 | . | TRBV19 | 13 | . | TGTGCCAGTAGCCGGACTGAGCGGAGCGAGCAGTTCTTC | CASSRTERSEQFF